These T cell receptor beta chains were read from a single sample in a study of cytomegalovirus exposure and HLA in healthy donors. Produced via immunoSEQ multiplex PCR; TCRdb's table is partial and in-frame only. The data show about 78,000 clones, with about two thirds seen just once and approximately 5.4% held by the top ten. Source material: PBMCs. Receptor source: a man aged 25-40 years in good health and CMV-seropositive. CDR3s include the opening cysteine and the closing phenylalanine or tryptophan. The D gene is left open where the match is weak. Clone size is shown for a subset of rows, as once, few, many or a class of expanded clone.

D gene: TRBD2; clone size: -; V gene: TRBV7-2; J gene: TRBJ2-4; CDR3 length: 16; CDR3 DNA: TGTGCCAGCAGCGAAGGACTAGCGGGAGGTATAGACATTCAGTACTTC; CDR3 protein: CASSEGLAGGIDIQYF
D gene: -; clone size: -; V gene: TRBV19; J gene: TRBJ2-6; CDR3 length: 14; CDR3 DNA: TGTGCCAGTACCCCCGGGGCTGGGGCCAACGTCCTGACTTTC; CDR3 protein: CASTPGAGANVLTF
D gene: -; clone size: -; V gene: TRBV2; J gene: TRBJ1-6; CDR3 length: 15; CDR3 DNA: TGTGCCAGCAGTGAACGGGGGTTCATAAATTCACCCCTCCACTTT; CDR3 protein: CASSERGFINSPLHF
D gene: TRBD2; clone size: few; V gene: TRBV11-2; J gene: TRBJ2-3; CDR3 length: 14; CDR3 DNA: TGTGCCAGCGCTCGCGGGGGGCTCACAGATACGCAGTATTTT; CDR3 protein: CASARGGLTDTQYF
D gene: -; clone size: -; V gene: TRBV5-4; J gene: TRBJ2-6; CDR3 length: 16; CDR3 DNA: TGTGCCAGCAGCTTGGGTCAGTTATCTGGGGCCAACGTCCTGACTTTC; CDR3 protein: CASSLGQLSGANVLTF
D gene: TRBD1; clone size: -; V gene: TRBV6-1; J gene: TRBJ2-7; CDR3 length: 15; CDR3 DNA: TGTGCCAGCAGTGTTTGGACAGGGAGTTCCTACGAGCAGTACTTC; CDR3 protein: CASSVWTGSSYEQYF
D gene: TRBD2; clone size: -; V gene: TRBV29-1; J gene: TRBJ2-5; CDR3 length: 14; CDR3 DNA: TGCAGCGTTGCACTAGCGGTGGATGGAGAGACCCAGTACTTC; CDR3 protein: CSVALAVDGETQYF
D gene: TRBD2; clone size: -; V gene: TRBV2; J gene: TRBJ2-3; CDR3 length: 15; CDR3 DNA: TGTGCCAGCAGTACGACTAGCGGAAACACAGATACGCAGTATTTT; CDR3 protein: CASSTTSGNTDTQYF
D gene: TRBD2; clone size: -; V gene: TRBV19; J gene: TRBJ2-1; CDR3 length: 15; CDR3 DNA: TGTGCCAGTAGTATGGCGGGGGGGATCTACAATGAGCAGTTCTTC; CDR3 protein: CASSMAGGIYNEQFF
D gene: -; clone size: few; V gene: TRBV5-1; J gene: TRBJ1-1; CDR3 length: 14; CDR3 DNA: TGCGCCAGCAGCTTGACCCAGGCCGTCACTGAAGCTTTCTTT; CDR3 protein: CASSLTQAVTEAFF
D gene: -; clone size: few; V gene: TRBV28; J gene: TRBJ1-3; CDR3 length: 17; CDR3 DNA: TGTGCCAGCAGTCCCCCCTGGGGGACACCCTCTGGAAACACCATATATTTT; CDR3 protein: CASSPPWGTPSGNTIYF
D gene: -; clone size: few; V gene: TRBV28; J gene: TRBJ1-4; CDR3 length: 11; CDR3 DNA: TGTGCCAGCGAGGCTAATGAAAAACTGTTTTTT; CDR3 protein: CASEANEKLFF
D gene: -; clone size: -; V gene: TRBV13; J gene: TRBJ2-5; CDR3 length: 11; CDR3 DNA: TGTGCCAGCAGCTTCAGTGGGACCCAGTACTTC; CDR3 protein: CASSFSGTQYF
D gene: -; clone size: -; V gene: TRBV10-3; J gene: TRBJ1-5; CDR3 length: 13; CDR3 DNA: TGTGCCATCGGACAAAGTAGCAATCAGCCCCAGCATTTT; CDR3 protein: CAIGQSSNQPQHF
D gene: TRBD2; clone size: -; V gene: TRBV7-6; J gene: TRBJ2-3; CDR3 length: 18; CDR3 DNA: TGTGCCAGCAGCTTAATGTCTAGCGGGAGGGCCGCTTCAGATACGCAGTATTTT; CDR3 protein: CASSLMSSGRAASDTQYF
D gene: -; clone size: few; V gene: TRBV28; J gene: TRBJ1-2; CDR3 length: 12; CDR3 DNA: TGTGCCAGCACGAGGGCAGGAGTGGGCTACACCTTC; CDR3 protein: CASTRAGVGYTF
D gene: TRBD2; clone size: -; V gene: TRBV4-1; J gene: TRBJ2-2; CDR3 length: 15; CDR3 DNA: TGCGCCAGCAGCCAAGCTAGCGGGAGCGGCAGGGAGCTGTTTTTT; CDR3 protein: CASSQASGSGRELFF
D gene: -; clone size: -; V gene: TRBV18; J gene: TRBJ1-3; CDR3 length: 15; CDR3 DNA: TGTGCCAGCTCACCAAGCGGGACTTCTGGAAACACCATATATTTT; CDR3 protein: CASSPSGTSGNTIYF
D gene: -; clone size: few; V gene: TRBV5-4; J gene: TRBJ1-4; CDR3 length: 13; CDR3 DNA: TGTGCCAGCAGTTTCAACGGGAATGAAAAACTGTTTTTT; CDR3 protein: CASSFNGNEKLFF
D gene: -; clone size: few; V gene: TRBV14; J gene: TRBJ2-7; CDR3 length: 14; CDR3 DNA: TGTGCCAGCAGCCAAGTGGTGGGCAGCTACGAGCAGTACTTC; CDR3 protein: CASSQVVGSYEQYF
D gene: TRBD1; clone size: few; V gene: TRBV5-5; J gene: TRBJ2-3; CDR3 length: 14; CDR3 DNA: TGTGCCAGCAGCCAAACAGGGGGCACAGATACGCAGTATTTT; CDR3 protein: CASSQTGGTDTQYF
D gene: TRBD1; clone size: once; V gene: TRBV28; J gene: TRBJ1-5; CDR3 length: 14; CDR3 DNA: TGTGCCAGCATTCAACCGACAGGGGGTCAGCCCCAGCATTTT; CDR3 protein: CASIQPTGGQPQHF
D gene: TRBD1; clone size: -; V gene: TRBV5-1; J gene: TRBJ1-2; CDR3 length: 16; CDR3 DNA: TGCGCCAGCAGCTTGGGATCAGGACAGGTGGAGATCGGCTACACCTTC; CDR3 protein: CASSLGSGQVEIGYTF
D gene: TRBD2; clone size: -; V gene: TRBV7-7; J gene: TRBJ2-1; CDR3 length: 16; CDR3 DNA: TGTGCCAGCAGCTTTCGTTTAACGGGGGGTTACAATGAGCAGTTCTTC; CDR3 protein: CASSFRLTGGYNEQFF
D gene: -; clone size: -; V gene: TRBV19; J gene: TRBJ1-2; CDR3 length: 13; CDR3 DNA: TGTGCCAGTAGTATTTTAGGGAGCTATGGCTACACCTTC; CDR3 protein: CASSILGSYGYTF
D gene: TRBD1; clone size: once; V gene: TRBV7-6; J gene: TRBJ2-2; CDR3 length: 16; CDR3 DNA: TGTGCCAGCAGCTCCCAGGGACAGGGGTTGAAGGGGGAGCTGTTTTTT; CDR3 protein: CASSSQGQGLKGELFF
D gene: TRBD2; clone size: -; V gene: TRBV4-2; J gene: TRBJ2-1; CDR3 length: 16; CDR3 DNA: TGTGCCAGCAGCCAAGAGGCTAGCGGGGGTTACAATGAGCAGTTCTTC; CDR3 protein: CASSQEASGGYNEQFF
D gene: TRBD2; clone size: few; V gene: TRBV12-5; J gene: TRBJ2-7; CDR3 length: 16; CDR3 DNA: TGTGCTAGTGGTTTGAGGCCGGGAGGGGCCCCCTACGAGCAGTACTTC; CDR3 protein: CASGLRPGGAPYEQYF
D gene: -; clone size: -; V gene: TRBV6-5; J gene: TRBJ2-1; CDR3 length: 12; CDR3 DNA: TGTGCCAGCCAGGGGTCCTACAATGAGCAGTTCTTC; CDR3 protein: CASQGSYNEQFF
D gene: -; clone size: -; V gene: TRBV5-6; J gene: TRBJ2-1; CDR3 length: 14; CDR3 DNA: TGTGCCAGCAGAGAAATTGACCGGGGGAACGTGCAGTTCTTC; CDR3 protein: CASREIDRGNVQFF
D gene: TRBD1; clone size: -; V gene: TRBV18; J gene: TRBJ2-7; CDR3 length: 11; CDR3 DNA: TGTGCCTGTGGACAGGGTGTCGAGCAGTACTTC; CDR3 protein: CACGQGVEQYF
D gene: -; clone size: -; V gene: TRBV28; J gene: TRBJ1-2; CDR3 length: 13; CDR3 DNA: TGTGCCAGCTACAGGTCTCTTAACTATGGCTACACCTTC; CDR3 protein: CASYRSLNYGYTF
D gene: TRBD1; clone size: -; V gene: TRBV15; J gene: TRBJ2-2; CDR3 length: 15; CDR3 DNA: TGTGCCACCAGCAGTGGGACAGGGGCTGTCGGGGAGCTGTTTTTT; CDR3 protein: CATSSGTGAVGELFF
D gene: -; clone size: -; V gene: TRBV30; J gene: TRBJ2-7; CDR3 length: 14; CDR3 DNA: TGTGCCTGGAGTGTAGGAGGTGTCTCCTACGAGCAGTACTTC; CDR3 protein: CAWSVGGVSYEQYF
D gene: -; clone size: -; V gene: TRBV11-2; J gene: TRBJ2-3; CDR3 length: 15; CDR3 DNA: TGTGCCAGCAGCTTAGATGGTAGCGGCACAGATACGCAGTATTTT; CDR3 protein: CASSLDGSGTDTQYF
D gene: -; clone size: few; V gene: TRBV28; J gene: TRBJ1-1; CDR3 length: 13; CDR3 DNA: TGTGCCAGCAGTGGCATGATCCCCACTGAAGCTTTCTTT; CDR3 protein: CASSGMIPTEAFF
D gene: TRBD1; clone size: -; V gene: TRBV19; J gene: TRBJ1-2; CDR3 length: 14; CDR3 DNA: TGTGCCAGTAGTATTGAGAGGGGGCCCTATGGCTACACCTTC; CDR3 protein: CASSIERGPYGYTF
D gene: -; clone size: -; V gene: TRBV5-6; J gene: TRBJ2-7; CDR3 length: 12; CDR3 DNA: TGTGCCAGCAGCCCTGGAGGCTACGAGCAGTACTTC; CDR3 protein: CASSPGGYEQYF
D gene: -; clone size: -; V gene: TRBV7-6; J gene: TRBJ2-1; CDR3 length: 15; CDR3 DNA: TGTGCCAGCAGCTTAGCGCCACAGCCTTACAATGAGCAGTTCTTC; CDR3 protein: CASSLAPQPYNEQFF
D gene: -; clone size: few; V gene: TRBV4-2; J gene: TRBJ2-7; CDR3 length: 16; CDR3 DNA: TGTGCCAGCAGCCAAGAAGGGGGGGCCGACTCCTACGAGCAGTACTTC; CDR3 protein: CASSQEGGADSYEQYF
D gene: TRBD1; clone size: -; V gene: TRBV6-6; J gene: TRBJ1-3; CDR3 length: 13; CDR3 DNA: TGTGCCAGCGATGAGACAGGGAGAAACACCATATATTTT; CDR3 protein: CASDETGRNTIYF
D gene: -; clone size: few; V gene: TRBV11-2; J gene: TRBJ1-2; CDR3 length: 15; CDR3 DNA: TGTGCCAGCAGCTTAGATCAGGGGCCTGCAGATGGCTACACCTTC; CDR3 protein: CASSLDQGPADGYTF
D gene: TRBD1; clone size: -; V gene: TRBV2; J gene: TRBJ1-2; CDR3 length: 17; CDR3 DNA: TGTGCCAGCAGTGAGGTTCTGACAGGGTATTCTCTCTATGGCTACACCTTC; CDR3 protein: CASSEVLTGYSLYGYTF
D gene: -; clone size: once; V gene: TRBV6-5; J gene: TRBJ2-7; CDR3 length: 14; CDR3 DNA: TGTGCCAGCAGACAAACAGGGAGCTCCTACGAGCAGTACTTC; CDR3 protein: CASRQTGSSYEQYF
D gene: -; clone size: -; V gene: TRBV6-1; J gene: TRBJ2-1; CDR3 length: 13; CDR3 DNA: TGTGCCAGCAGGCTCACTATTCCCAATGAGCAGTTCTTC; CDR3 protein: CASRLTIPNEQFF
D gene: -; clone size: few; V gene: TRBV18; J gene: TRBJ2-3; CDR3 length: 13; CDR3 DNA: TGTGCCAGCTCACCACTCGGGGAAGATACGCAGTATTTT; CDR3 protein: CASSPLGEDTQYF
D gene: TRBD1; clone size: -; V gene: TRBV6-5; J gene: TRBJ1-2; CDR3 length: 15; CDR3 DNA: TGTGCCAGCAGTTCCACGGGACAGGGAAGGTATGGCTACACCTTC; CDR3 protein: CASSSTGQGRYGYTF
D gene: TRBD2; clone size: -; V gene: TRBV30; J gene: TRBJ2-5; CDR3 length: 14; CDR3 DNA: TGTGCCTGGAGTCGAGGGACTAGCGACGAGACCCAGTACTTC; CDR3 protein: CAWSRGTSDETQYF
D gene: TRBD1; clone size: -; V gene: TRBV28; J gene: TRBJ2-7; CDR3 length: 15; CDR3 DNA: TGTGCCAGTGAACCGGCGACAGGGGGTTTTTACGAGCAGTACTTC; CDR3 protein: CASEPATGGFYEQYF
D gene: TRBD1; clone size: few; V gene: TRBV2; J gene: TRBJ1-2; CDR3 length: 15; CDR3 DNA: TGTGCCAGCAGCCGGGACAGGGGGTTAAACTATGGCTACACCTTC; CDR3 protein: CASSRDRGLNYGYTF
D gene: TRBD1; clone size: -; V gene: TRBV5-1; J gene: TRBJ1-2; CDR3 length: 13; CDR3 DNA: TGCGCCAGCAACCCAGGGGGTATCGGCGGCTACACCTTC; CDR3 protein: CASNPGGIGGYTF
D gene: -; clone size: -; V gene: TRBV2; J gene: TRBJ1-5; CDR3 length: 16; CDR3 DNA: TGTGCCAGCAGTCCGGGAGAGGGAGGGGGCAATCAGCCCCAGCATTTT; CDR3 protein: CASSPGEGGGNQPQHF
D gene: TRBD2; clone size: -; V gene: TRBV19; J gene: TRBJ2-1; CDR3 length: 16; CDR3 DNA: TGTGCCAGTAGTATAGGTCGGGGGGGCTCCTACAATGAGCAGTTCTTC; CDR3 protein: CASSIGRGGSYNEQFF
D gene: -; clone size: -; V gene: TRBV13; J gene: TRBJ2-1; CDR3 length: 14; CDR3 DNA: TGTGCCAGCAGCGTCCGGGTGCGTCACAATGAGCAGTTCTTC; CDR3 protein: CASSVRVRHNEQFF
D gene: TRBD2; clone size: -; V gene: TRBV2; J gene: TRBJ2-5; CDR3 length: 14; CDR3 DNA: TGTGCCACCCGGGCAAGCGGGAGGTTGGAGACCCAGTACTTC; CDR3 protein: CATRASGRLETQYF
D gene: -; clone size: -; V gene: TRBV12-5; J gene: TRBJ1-1; CDR3 length: 15; CDR3 DNA: TGTGCTAGTGGTTTGGTACTCGGGATGAACACTGAAGCTTTCTTT; CDR3 protein: CASGLVLGMNTEAFF
D gene: TRBD2; clone size: -; V gene: TRBV9; J gene: TRBJ2-3; CDR3 length: 15; CDR3 DNA: TGTGCCAGCAGCGTATCTCTAGCGGGAGTAGATACGCAGTATTTT; CDR3 protein: CASSVSLAGVDTQYF
D gene: -; clone size: -; V gene: TRBV5-1; J gene: TRBJ1-1; CDR3 length: 14; CDR3 DNA: TGCGCCAGCAGCTTGGACAGGCAGAACACTGAAGCTTTCTTT; CDR3 protein: CASSLDRQNTEAFF
D gene: TRBD2; clone size: -; V gene: TRBV11-2; J gene: TRBJ2-7; CDR3 length: 14; CDR3 DNA: TGTGCCAGCAGCTTAGCGGGAGGAAACTACGAGCAGTACTTC; CDR3 protein: CASSLAGGNYEQYF